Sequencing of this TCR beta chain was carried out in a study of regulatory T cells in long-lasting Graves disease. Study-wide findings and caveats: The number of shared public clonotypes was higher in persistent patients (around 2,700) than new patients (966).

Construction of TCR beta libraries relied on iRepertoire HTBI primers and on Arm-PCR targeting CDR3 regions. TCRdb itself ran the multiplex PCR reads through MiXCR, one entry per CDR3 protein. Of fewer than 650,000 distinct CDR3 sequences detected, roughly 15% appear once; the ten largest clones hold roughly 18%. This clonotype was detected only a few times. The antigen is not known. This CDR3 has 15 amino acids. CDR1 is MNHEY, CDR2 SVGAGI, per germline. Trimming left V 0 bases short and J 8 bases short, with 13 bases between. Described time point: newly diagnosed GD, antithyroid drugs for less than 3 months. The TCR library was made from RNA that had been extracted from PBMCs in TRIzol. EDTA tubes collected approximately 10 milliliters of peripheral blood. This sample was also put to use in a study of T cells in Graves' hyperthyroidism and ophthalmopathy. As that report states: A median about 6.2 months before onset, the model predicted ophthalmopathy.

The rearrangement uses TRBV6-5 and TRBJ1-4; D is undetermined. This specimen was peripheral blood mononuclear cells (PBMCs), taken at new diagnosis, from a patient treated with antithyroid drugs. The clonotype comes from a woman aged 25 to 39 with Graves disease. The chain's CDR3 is CASSYSLGPSEKLFF. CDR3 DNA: TGTGCCAGCAGTTACTCACTTGGCCCTTCAGAAAAACTGTTTTTT.